This TCR beta chain stems from a study of cytomegalovirus exposure and HLA in healthy donors. As for the study in general: Ancestry clustering placed more than 65% of approximately 370 genotyped donors in the Caucasian-associated cluster. Study results and limitations: Confirmation was obtained in vitro that a few CMV-associated chains are specific for CMV antigens. Relative to equally common others, HLA-associated TCR beta chains showed greater clonal expansion in a later analysis. A prior analysis recorded that most TCR beta V segments were productive about 87% or about 30% of the time.

Note on this clone: As yet, its antigen is unknown.

It was with 60 Vbeta and 13 Jbeta primers that the PCR ran. Sequencing used immunoSEQ multiplex PCR; TCRdb keeps in-frame clones, though not all of them. There are around 110,000 clones in the sample; 65% to 90% occur only once, and around 4% lies in the top ten. In germline, CDR1 is SGHAT, CDR2 FQNNGV. This CDR3 contains 13 residues. Trimming pared 0 bases from V and 8 bases from J, leaving 7 bases between. The TCR sequence derives from a woman under 40 in good health and CMV-seronegative. The sample comprised PBMCs. The rearrangement joins TRBV11-2 to TRBJ1-4; D is unresolved. CDR3 sequence reads: CASSLESREKLFF. In DNA form, the CDR3 reads TGTGCCAGCAGCTTAGAATCACGGGAAAAACTGTTTTTT.